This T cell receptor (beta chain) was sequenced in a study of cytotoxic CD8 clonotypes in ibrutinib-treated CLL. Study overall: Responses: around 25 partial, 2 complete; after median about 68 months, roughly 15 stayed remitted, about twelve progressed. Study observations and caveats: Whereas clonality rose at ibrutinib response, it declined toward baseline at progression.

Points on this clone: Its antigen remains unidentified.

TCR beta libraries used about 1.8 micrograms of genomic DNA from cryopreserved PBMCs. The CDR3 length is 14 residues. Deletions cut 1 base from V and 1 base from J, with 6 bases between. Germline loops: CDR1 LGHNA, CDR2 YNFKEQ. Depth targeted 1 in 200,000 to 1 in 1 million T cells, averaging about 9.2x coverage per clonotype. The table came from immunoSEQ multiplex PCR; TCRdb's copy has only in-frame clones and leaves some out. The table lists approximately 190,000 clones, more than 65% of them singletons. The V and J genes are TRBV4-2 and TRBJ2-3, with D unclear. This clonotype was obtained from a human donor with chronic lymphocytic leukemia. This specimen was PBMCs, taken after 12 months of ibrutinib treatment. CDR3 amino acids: CASSQGVGTDTQYF. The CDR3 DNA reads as TGTGCCAGCAGCCAAGGGGTTGGCACAGATACGCAGTATTTT.